The 21 T cell receptor beta chains below come from one sample, sequenced in a study of OX40 agonist ivuxolimab in advanced cancers. The data were produced by immunoSEQ multiplex PCR, yet TCRdb's version contains in-frame clones alone and is incomplete. The profile shows some 20,000 clones, about 80% of them singletons. The material was CD4+ or CD8+ T cells sorted from blood, obtained in a trial of the OX40 agonist ivuxolimab. The origin of the receptors is an adult with an advanced solid tumor such as melanoma, head and neck, liver or kidney cancer.

The rearrangement uses TRBV7-9 and TRBJ2-3; perhaps TRBD1 as D (6 bases). In germline, CDR1 is SEHNR, CDR2 FQNEAQ (reference sequence). Trimming pared 5 bases from V and 6 bases from J, leaving 15 bases between. This CDR3 contains 14 residues. In DNA form, the CDR3 reads TGTGCCAGCAGCCTTAGGGGGTCCGGGGATACGCAGTATTTT. Its protein product is CASSLRGSGDTQYF.

The chain links TRBV6-5 to TRBJ2-7; a weak D match, TRBD2 (5 bases). The ends were cut back, 0 bases at V and 5 bases at J, with 11 bases in the middle. The CDR3 has 14 residues. Germline V gene sequence: CDR1 MNHEY, CDR2 SVGAGI. The chain's CDR3 is CASSYSEGGNEQYF. Here the CDR3 DNA reads TGTGCCAGCAGTTACTCAGAGGGTGGCAACGAGCAGTACTTC.

This rearrangement joins TRBV2 to TRBJ1-3; TRBD1 is a possible D gene (5 bases). The CDR3 loop spans 15 amino acids. Germline V gene lookup returns CDR1 SNHLY and CDR2 FYNNEI. The germline V and J ends were trimmed by 5 bases and 1 base, with 12 bases remaining between them. The CDR3 coding sequence is TGTGCCAGCAGTCCGAACTCAGGGTCTGGAAACACCATATATTTT. It is translated as CASSPNSGSGNTIYF. Full variable domain (missing parts from reference TRBV2 and TRBJ1-3): EPEVTQTPSHQVTQMGQEVILRCVPISNHLYFYWYRQILGQKVEFLVSFYNNEISEKSEIFDDQFSVERPDGSNFTLKIRSTKLEDSAMYFCASSPNSGSGNTIYFGEGSWLTVV.

The chain employs TRBV11-2 and TRBJ2-7; D is uncertain. CDR1 is SGHAT and CDR2 is FQNNGV in the germline V gene. The CDR3 is made up of 13 amino acids. Trimming took off 0 bases at V and 7 bases at J, with 10 bases between the two ends. This CDR3 reads CASSLDSDMEQYF. The DNA for the CDR3 is TGTGCCAGCAGCTTAGATTCAGACATGGAGCAGTACTTC.

The chain is built from TRBV6-5 and TRBJ1-6, with TRBD1 as a possible D gene (5 bases). The V gene's germline CDR1 is MNHEY and CDR2 SVGAGI. The V gene lost 2 bases and the J gene lost 12 bases, with 14 bases spanning the gap. The CDR3 extends over 14 amino acids. CDR3: CASSYGEGLLPLHF. The CDR3 coding sequence is TGTGCCAGCAGTTACGGGGAGGGGCTATTACCCCTCCACTTT.

This clone has only a few counts. This chain joins TRBV19 and TRBJ1-1; D is uncertain. CDR1 and CDR2 from the germline V gene are LNHDA and SQIVND (reference sequence). The length of the CDR3 is 12 residues. Deletions cut 5 bases from V and 7 bases from J, with 11 bases between. The CDR3 spells CASSFPVGEAFF. The CDR3 DNA reads as TGTGCCAGTAGTTTCCCCGTCGGTGAAGCTTTCTTT.

This rearrangement joins TRBV5-6 to TRBJ2-1, with D hard to call. The CDR3 totals 12 residues. Germline CDR1 reads SGHDT; CDR2 reads YYEEEE. The V and J ends lost 1 base and 5 bases respectively, with 4 bases between them. DNA for the CDR3: TGTGCCAGCAGCTTGACTAACAATGAGCAGTTCTTC. Its translation is CASSLTNNEQFF.

The rearrangement links TRBV5-1 to TRBJ2-3; 9 bases fit TRBD2. J was trimmed by 2 bases and V by 4 bases; bases with no gene match: 5. Germline V lookup: CDR1 SGHRS, CDR2 YFSETQ. The CDR3 runs to 15 residues. The CDR3 nucleotides read TGCGCCAGCAGCGCGAGGACTAGCGTCACAGATACGCAGTATTTT. As protein: CASSARTSVTDTQYF. Looking up the rest from reference TRBV5-1 and TRBJ2-3 gives the full variable domain: KAGVTQTPRYLIKTRGQQVTLSCSPISGHRSVSWYQQTPGQGLQFLFEYFSETQRNKGNFPGRFSGRQFSNSRSEMNVSTLELGDSALYLCASSARTSVTDTQYFGPGTRLTVL.

The chain joins TRBV9 to TRBJ2-2, with D possibly matching TRBD2 (7 bases). Trimming stripped 0 bases from V and 7 bases from J, with 13 bases between. The CDR3 totals 15 residues. Germline CDR1 is SGDLS and CDR2 is YYNGEE. The CDR3 DNA is TGTGCCAGCAGCGTAGTACGGGGGGCCGGCGGGGAGCTGTTTTTT. This codes for CASSVVRGAGGELFF.

This clone occurred a few times. The chain combines TRBV9 with TRBJ1-2, with 7 bases aligning to TRBD1. After removal of 1 base from V and 1 base from J, the junction contained 4 bases not matched to a gene. CDR1 and CDR2 (germline): SGDLS, YYNGEE. The CDR3 is 15 amino acids. CDR3 region: CASSVSGGVNYGYTF. For the CDR3, the DNA is TGTGCCAGCAGCGTATCAGGGGGGGTTAACTATGGCTACACCTTC.

The V call is TRBV9, the J call TRBJ2-7; weak D call: TRBD1 (6 bases). CDR1 and CDR2 (germline): SGDLS, YYNGEE. Deletions cut 1 base from V and 7 bases from J, with 15 bases between. The CDR3 sequence is 14 residues long. CDR3 protein: CASSVYRDALEQYF. The CDR3 nucleotides are TGTGCCAGCAGCGTATACAGGGACGCGTTGGAGCAGTACTTC.

This chain joins TRBV7-9 and TRBJ2-1; D not resolved. Germline V CDR1 and CDR2: SEHNR, FQNEAQ (reference sequence). V was clipped by 6 bases and J by 1 base, with 16 bases between them. The CDR3 covers 16 residues. The CDR3 sequence is CASSANPPSSYNEQFF. The CDR3 DNA follows: TGTGCCAGCAGTGCAAATCCCCCTAGTTCCTACAATGAGCAGTTCTTC.

The chain links TRBV5-4 to TRBJ2-5, with D maybe TRBD2 (5 bases). Trimming stripped 3 bases from V and 3 bases from J, with 12 bases between. The CDR3 is made up of 14 amino acids. Germline V gene data show CDR1 as SGHNT and CDR2 as YYREEE (reference sequence). The CDR3 DNA reads TGTGCCAGCAGCTCGCCGTTGCGGGAAGAGACCCAGTACTTC. Protein product: CASSSPLREETQYF. The full variable domain, with the rest looked up from reference TRBV5-4 and TRBJ2-5, is ETGVTQSPTHLIKTRGQQVTLRCSSQSGHNTVSWYQQALGQGPQFIFQYYREEENGRGNFPPRFSGLQFPNYSSELNVNALELDDSALYLCASSSPLREETQYFGPGTRLLVL.

This clone was recorded once. The chain recombines TRBV4-1 with TRBJ2-3; a possible D gene is TRBD1 (6 bases). The CDR3 contains 20 residues. From germline, CDR1 is MGHRA and CDR2 YSYEKL. V lost 0 bases and J 0 bases, leaving 22 bases between the germline ends. CDR3 in DNA: TGCGCCAGCAGCCAAGATAGGCCATGGATGGGGGCCTCGAGCACAGATACGCAGTATTTT. Its protein product is CASSQDRPWMGASSTDTQYF.

The chain combines TRBV29-1 with TRBJ2-1, with TRBD1 matching over 7 bases. The V gene's germline CDR1 is SQVTM and CDR2 ANQGSEA. The CDR3 consists of 11 residues. V lost 7 bases, J lost 7 bases, and 4 bases stayed unmatched. Here the CDR3 reads CSARRGNEQFF. As DNA, the CDR3 is TGCAGCGCCCGCAGGGGGAATGAGCAGTTCTTC.

The gene calls are TRBV2 and TRBJ1-2; D remains ambiguous. The CDR3 consists of 14 residues. Germline CDR1 is SNHLY and CDR2 is FYNNEI. V gave up 3 bases and J gave up 4 bases, with 12 bases separating them. The CDR3 reads CASSEESNTYGYTF. Here the CDR3 DNA reads TGTGCCAGCAGTGAGGAGTCCAACACCTATGGCTACACCTTC.

J is TRBJ1-1 and V is TRBV7-6; tentative D call: TRBD1 (6 bases). The CDR3 loop spans 13 amino acids. Trimming pared 5 bases from V and 3 bases from J, leaving 10 bases between. Germline assignment: CDR1 SGHVS and CDR2 FNYEAQ. The DNA for the CDR3 is TGTGCCAGCAGCAACCAGGGGTACACTGAAGCTTTCTTT. Amino acids: CASSNQGYTEAFF. Full variable domain (outside the CDR3, taken from reference TRBV7-6 and TRBJ1-1): GAGVSQSPRYKVTKRGQDVALRCDPISGHVSLYWYRQALGQGPEFLTYFNYEAQQDKSGLPNDRFSAERPEGSISTLTIQRTEQRDSAMYRCASSNQGYTEAFFGQGTRLTVV.

The chain recombines TRBV28 with TRBJ1-1; D is ambiguous. The CDR3 extends over 12 amino acids. Trimming removed 5 bases from V and 11 bases from J, with 15 bases in between. CDR1 and CDR2 from the germline V gene are MDHEN and SYDVKM. CDR3 loop: CASSPTTGGAFF. The DNA for the CDR3 is TGTGCCAGCAGTCCAACCACCGGAGGGGCTTTCTTT. The whole variable domain, remainder taken from reference TRBV28 and TRBJ1-1, is DVKVTQSSRYLVKRTGEKVFLECVQDMDHENMFWYRQDPGLGLRLIYFSYDVKMKEKGDIPEGYSVSREKKERFSLILESASTNQTSMYLCASSPTTGGAFFGQGTRLTVV.

This chain links TRBV15 with TRBJ2-3; either TRBD1 or TRBD2 may supply D (5 bases each). V was cut by 5 bases and J by 6 bases, with 24 bases left in between. Germline V gene sequence: CDR1 LNHNV, CDR2 YYDKDF (reference sequence). The CDR3 has 17 amino acids. The CDR3: CATSGRTGLTLSDTQYF. CDR3 bases: TGTGCCACCAGCGGGCGTACGGGGCTGACACTATCGGATACGCAGTATTTT.

J is TRBJ1-1 and V is TRBV7-8; 8 bases are a match to TRBD1. The CDR3 spans 12 residues. Germline V gene lookup returns CDR1 SGHVS and CDR2 FQNEAQ. The trim removed 5 bases at V and 6 bases at J, leaving 2 bases unmatched. As DNA, the CDR3 is TGTGCCAGCAGCCACAGGGGGTCTGAAGCTTTCTTT. Amino acid sequence: CASSHRGSEAFF.

The CDR3: CASSLQAGVEAGELFF. CDR3 in DNA: TGTGCCAGCAGCCTTCAAGCGGGAGTCGAGGCCGGGGAGCTGTTTTTT. J is TRBJ2-2 and V is TRBV4-2, with 8 bases fitting TRBD2. Germline values: CDR1 LGHNA, CDR2 YNFKEQ. The CDR3 spans 16 residues. The trim removed 4 bases at V and 6 bases at J, leaving 10 bases unmatched.